The rows below give T cell receptor beta chains drawn from one sample of a study of cytomegalovirus exposure and HLA in healthy donors. Generated by immunoSEQ multiplex PCR, the TCRdb table keeps only in-frame clones and is missing some. The table shows roughly 160,000 clones, with 84% occurring only once. Sample: PBMCs. The receptors originated from a man aged 25-45 years in good health and CMV-seronegative. The CDR3 runs from the conserved cysteine through the conserved F or W.

>TRBV15|14|TRBJ1-2
CATSSRETGAGNTF
>TRBV19|16|TRBJ2-2
CASSILQGLNTGELFF
>TRBV21-1|14|TRBJ2-2
CANGQGGWTGELFF
>TRBV5-1|14|TRBJ2-3
CASSLGQGLDTQYF
>TRBV4-3|17|TRBJ1-3
CASSQDTGVISGNTIYF
>TRBV19|14|TRBJ2-7
CASRAGAKTYEQYF
>TRBV15|16|TRBJ2-6
CATSSHRNSGANVLTF
>TRBV28|17|TRBJ2-7
CASSSPLEGQGAYEQYF
>TRBV4-2|15|TRBJ2-1
CASSQRTGVLDEQFF
>TRBV6-5|15|TRBJ1-2
CASSYINPGDYGYTF
>TRBV6-5|16|TRBJ1-4
CASSYRQTGGNEKLFF
>TRBV5-4|16|.
CASSLAVSGGPYEQYF
>TRBV7-2|16|TRBJ2-3
CASSFRLAGSTDTQYF
>TRBV7-2|13|TRBJ1-3
CASSATVGNTIYF
>TRBV6-1|12|TRBJ2-2
CAQRRVGGELFF
>TRBV19|14|TRBJ2-2
CATAIQGNTGELFF
>TRBV28|14|TRBJ1-2
CASTSLVGGYGYTF
>TRBV6-5|16|TRBJ2-7
CASSYSTGQTTYEQYF
>TRBV7-9|15|TRBJ1-5
CASSQSDTTNQPQHF
>TRBV6-5|15|TRBJ1-1
CASSYFPGANTEAFF